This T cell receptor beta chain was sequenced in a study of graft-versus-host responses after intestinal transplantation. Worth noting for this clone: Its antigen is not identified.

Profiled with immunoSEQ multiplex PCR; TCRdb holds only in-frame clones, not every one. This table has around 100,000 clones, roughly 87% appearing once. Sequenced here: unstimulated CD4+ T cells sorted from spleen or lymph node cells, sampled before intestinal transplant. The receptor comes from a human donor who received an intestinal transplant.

The CDR3 here is CASSHQTGRGVEKLFF. The DNA for the CDR3 is TGTGCCAGCAGTCACCAGACGGGGAGAGGGGTGGAAAAACTGTTTTTT. The chain carries TRBV28 and TRBJ1-4; weak D call: TRBD1 (5 bases). The CDR3 runs to 16 residues. The germline CDR1 and CDR2 sequences are MDHEN and SYDVKM. V lost 5 bases and J 8 bases, leaving 21 bases between the germline ends.